This TCR beta chain is drawn from a study of T cells in Graves' hyperthyroidism and ophthalmopathy. Across the study: Peripheral blood draws took place at initial diagnosis, ahead of any treatment.

This CDR3 is built from 15 residues. The V gene's germline CDR1 is ENHRY and CDR2 SYGVKD. Trimming removed 6 bases from V and 7 bases from J; junction bases left unmatched: 12. Ten or more counts support this clonotype. The antigen remains unidentified. Subjects with ophthalmopathy showed a Clinical Activity Score no lower than 3, a NOSPECS grade no lower than 4, and a duration shorter than 3 months. Clinical symptoms, serum thyroxine, TRAb, thyroid ultrasound and orbital computed tomography established diagnosis. Whole-study findings and limits: By a 13 V-J model, ophthalmopathy was set apart from stable hyperthyroidism.

RNA transcripts served as the template for amplifying TCR beta CDR3 regions. An initial round of RT-PCR targeting the TCR CDR3 relied on the HTBI primer set. TCRdb fed the multiplex PCR reads into MiXCR, producing one record per CDR3 protein. The table lists 250,000 to 300,000 distinct CDR3 sequences, roughly 19% of them singletons. The chain couples TRBV10-3 to TRBJ2-1, with 7 bases matching TRBD1. The specimen was blood. This receptor was taken from a man in his fifties with Graves' ophthalmopathy. The CDR3 DNA follows: TGTGCCATCAGATCCCGGGACAGTGGTAAGAATGAGCAGTTCTTC. Translating gives CAIRSRDSGKNEQFF.